Here is one T cell receptor beta chain with its context. Its antigen is still unknown. Some clones are missing from TCRdb's copy, which holds only in-frame ones; the method was immunoSEQ multiplex PCR. This sample has around 69,000 clones, with roughly 89% found just once. The data originate from a study of graft-versus-host responses after intestinal transplantation. Study at large: Among the recipients, transplants were multivisceral, liver-intestinal, or isolated intestinal. All recipients were given anti-thymocyte globulin induction, and tacrolimus and steroids were then administered for about three years.

Regarding the study as a whole: Some GvH clones were seen earlier in gut or blood, suggesting intestinal origin. Graft-versus-host to host-versus-graft clonal ratios in allografts were high in patients with graft-donor T cell macrochimerism.

This clonotype originated in a human donor who was the organ donor for an intestinal transplant. Sample: unstimulated CD8+ T cells sorted from spleen or lymph node cells, taken before transplant.

Here the CDR3 DNA reads TGTGCCAGTAGTATTACCGAGGGAAGAAATTCACCCCTCCACTTT. The encoded protein is CASSITEGRNSPLHF. The chain is built from TRBV19 and TRBJ1-6; no clear D. The germline V gene has CDR1 LNHDA and CDR2 SQIVND (reference sequence). The CDR3 loop spans 15 amino acids. V shed 3 bases and J shed 7 bases, with 13 bases lying between them.